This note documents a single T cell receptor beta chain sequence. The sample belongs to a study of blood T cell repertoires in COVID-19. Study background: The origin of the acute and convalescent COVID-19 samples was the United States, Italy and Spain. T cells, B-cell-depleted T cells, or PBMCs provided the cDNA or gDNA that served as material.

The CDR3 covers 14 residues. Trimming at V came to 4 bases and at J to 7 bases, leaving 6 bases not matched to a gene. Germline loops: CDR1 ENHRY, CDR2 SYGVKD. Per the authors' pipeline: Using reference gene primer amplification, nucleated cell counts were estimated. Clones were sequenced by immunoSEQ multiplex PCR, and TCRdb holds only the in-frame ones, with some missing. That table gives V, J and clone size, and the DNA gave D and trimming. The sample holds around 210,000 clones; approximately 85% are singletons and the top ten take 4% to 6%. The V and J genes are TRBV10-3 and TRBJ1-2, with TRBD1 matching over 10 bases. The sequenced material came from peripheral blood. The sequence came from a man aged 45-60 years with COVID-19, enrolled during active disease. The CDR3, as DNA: TGTGCCATCAGTGTCGGACAGGGGGATGGTGGCTACACCTTC. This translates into CAISVGQGDGGYTF.